These 5 T cell receptor beta chains came from one sample sequenced in a study of CXCR3-negative and CXCR3-positive naive CD8 T cells. 5' RACE with UMI labels generated the TRB cDNA libraries. TCRdb reprocessed the 5' RACE reads and stores each CDR3 protein as one record, lacking DNA. In all, the sample yields roughly 40,000 distinct CDR3 sequences. Material: memory CD8+ T cells from blood. The receptors were gathered from a human donor in good health. Some clones in this sample may be carry-over from other donors' samples.

This chain joins TRBV6-6 and TRBJ1-5. The germline CDR1 and CDR2 sequences are MNHNY and SVGAGI (reference sequence). The CDR3 is 13 amino acids. This CDR3 reads CASTQESNQPQHF.

The rearrangement joins TRBV23-1 to TRBJ2-7; TCRdb gives TRBD1 as the D gene, but with no DNA this cannot be confirmed. TRBV23-1 belongs to the ORF category, with a function that is uncertain. The CDR3 runs 16 residues. CDR3: CASSQKTRTHSYEQYF.

The V call is TRBV2, the J call TRBJ2-3; as DNA is missing, the TRBD2 call by TCRdb cannot be tested. Germline V gene data show CDR1 as SNHLY and CDR2 as FYNNEI. CDR3 length: 17 amino acids. The CDR3 is CASSETGRQGHTDTQYF. The entire variable domain, with the rest obtained from reference TRBV2 and TRBJ2-3, is as follows: EPEVTQTPSHQVTQMGQEVILRCVPISNHLYFYWYRQILGQKVEFLVSFYNNEISEKSEIFDDQFSVERPDGSNFTLKIRSTKLEDSAMYFCASSETGRQGHTDTQYFGPGTRLTVL.

The rearrangement joins TRBV29-1 to TRBJ2-1; there is no DNA to check the TCRdb D call of TRBD2. This CDR3 contains 13 residues. Per germline, CDR1 SQVTM and CDR2 ANQGSEA. The CDR3 loop is CSVLGLAPNEQFF.

The J gene is TRBJ1-4, the V gene TRBV7-9; TCRdb's D gene call, TRBD1, goes unchecked for lack of DNA. This CDR3 contains 12 residues. Germline V CDR1 and CDR2: SEHNR, FQNEAQ (reference sequence). The CDR3 loop is CASTRGEEKLFF.